A single sample is the source of the 10 T cell receptor beta chains below, sequenced in a study of early T cells in non-severe SARS-CoV-2 infection. From the 5' RACE reads, TCRdb called clonotypes with MiXCR, one entry per CDR3 protein. The sample records 75,000 to 90,000 distinct CDR3 sequences, 5.5% to 7.5% being singletons. Sequencing was performed on whole blood. These receptors were collected from an adult who was a healthcare worker with PCR-confirmed SARS-CoV-2 infection or an uninfected control (not recorded which).

The chain couples TRBV30 to TRBJ1-1, with D maybe TRBD1 (5 bases). Trimming left V 1 base short and J 5 bases short, with 20 bases between. CDR1 and CDR2 (germline): GTSNPN, SVGIG (reference sequence). The CDR3 is 16 amino acids. The CDR3 DNA reads TGTGCCTGGAGTGCCCCTCGGGCAGGGAGAAAGACTGAAGCTTTCTTT. It yields the protein CAWSAPRAGRKTEAFF.

The rearrangement links TRBV4-1 to TRBJ2-7; the D gene is possibly TRBD1 (7 bases). Germline V lookup: CDR1 MGHRA, CDR2 YSYEKL. The CDR3 consists of 16 residues. Trimming shortened V by 0 bases and J by 4 bases, and 16 bases separated the two germline ends. The CDR3 region is CASSQDGGDRGYEQYF. Here the CDR3 DNA reads TGCGCCAGCAGCCAAGATGGAGGGGACAGAGGATACGAGCAGTACTTC.

This clonotype was seen at least ten times. The chain combines TRBV20-1 with TRBJ1-2, with TRBD1 as a possible D gene (6 bases). V was clipped by 5 bases and J by 4 bases, with 17 bases between them. The CDR3 sequence is 14 residues long. Germline V gives CDR1 DFQATT, CDR2 SNEGSKA (reference sequence). CDR3 protein: CSAFRTAERYGYTF. CDR3 sequence (DNA): TGCAGTGCTTTCCGGACAGCCGAGCGCTATGGCTACACCTTC.

This clonotype was seen at least ten times. The gene calls are TRBV12-3 or TRBV12-4 and TRBJ1-2, with 7 bases matching TRBD1. The J segment lost 4 bases and the V segment lost 5 bases, leaving 7 bases of the junction unmatched. The CDR3 is 14 amino acids. The CDR3 bases are TGTGCCAGCAGTCCTCGACAGGGAGGCTATGGCTACACCTTC. Translation gives CASSPRQGGYGYTF.

This clonotype has a handful of counts. The chain combines TRBV7-2 with TRBJ2-3, with D tentatively TRBD2 (6 bases). V shed 5 bases and J shed 4 bases, with 13 bases lying between them. The CDR3 runs 14 residues. Germline V CDR1 and CDR2: SGHTA, FQGNSA. In DNA, the CDR3 is TGTGCCAGCAGCCGAGAGGAGGGGCCAGATACGCAGTATTTT. As protein: CASSREEGPDTQYF.

The chain couples TRBV6-6 to TRBJ2-1; 9 bases fit TRBD2. The V segment lost 7 bases and the J segment 2 bases; nucleotides outside the gene matches: 6. The CDR3 is 15 amino acids. Germline V gives CDR1 MNHNY, CDR2 SVGAGI (reference sequence). The CDR3 reads CASTTGTSPYNEQFF. CDR3 DNA sequence: TGTGCCAGCACGACCGGGACTAGCCCCTACAATGAGCAGTTCTTC.

The gene calls are TRBV18 and TRBJ2-1; a possible D gene is TRBD2 (6 bases). The CDR3 totals 15 residues. Germline V gene data show CDR1 as KGHSH and CDR2 as LQKENI. V lost 2 bases to trimming and J lost 4 bases, with 12 bases between them. CDR3 sequence reads: CASSPFTSRYNEQFF. The CDR3 nucleotides are TGTGCCAGCTCACCATTCACTAGCAGATACAATGAGCAGTTCTTC.

This clonotype was counted only a few times. V is TRBV4-3 and J is TRBJ1-1; D possibly corresponds to TRBD1 (5 bases). The germline V and J ends were trimmed by 0 bases and 2 bases, with 13 bases remaining between them. Germline V CDR1 and CDR2: LGHNA, YSLEER. The CDR3 totals 16 residues. The CDR3 region is CASSQDPPGVNTEAFF. Here the CDR3 DNA reads TGCGCCAGCAGCCAAGATCCCCCGGGGGTTAACACTGAAGCTTTCTTT.

This clonotype came up many times. The rearrangement uses TRBV11-2 and TRBJ2-1, with D hard to call. V was cut by 1 base and J by 8 bases, with 6 bases left in between. The CDR3 has 12 residues. Germline V gene sequence: CDR1 SGHAT, CDR2 FQNNGV. Here the CDR3 reads CASSLAVHEQFF. The CDR3 DNA follows: TGTGCCAGCAGCTTAGCAGTCCATGAGCAGTTCTTC.

Note on this clonotype: A clone one base away is much larger, so this may be a read error. This rearrangement joins TRBV4-3 to TRBJ2-7, with TRBD2 identical over 13 bases. This CDR3 has 15 amino acids. The V and J ends lost 2 bases and 6 bases, in that order; junction bases with no gene match: 4. Germline CDR1 and CDR2: LGHNA and YSLEER. CDR3: CASSQSRLAGGEQYF. As DNA, the CDR3 is TGCGCCAGCAGCCAATCGAGACTAGCGGGAGGCGAGCAGTACTTC.